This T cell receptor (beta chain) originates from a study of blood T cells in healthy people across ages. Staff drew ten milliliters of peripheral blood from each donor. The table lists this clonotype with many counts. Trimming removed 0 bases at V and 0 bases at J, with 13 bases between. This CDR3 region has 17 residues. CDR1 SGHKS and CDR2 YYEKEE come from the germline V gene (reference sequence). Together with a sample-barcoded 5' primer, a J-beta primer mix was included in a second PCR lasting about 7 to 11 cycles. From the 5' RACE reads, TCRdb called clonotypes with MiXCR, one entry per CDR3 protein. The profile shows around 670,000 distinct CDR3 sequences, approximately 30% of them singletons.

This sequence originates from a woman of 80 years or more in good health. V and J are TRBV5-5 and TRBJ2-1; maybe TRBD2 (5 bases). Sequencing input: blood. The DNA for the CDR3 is TGTGCCAGCAGCTTGGGTAATGTGGGGAGCTCCTACAATGAGCAGTTCTTC. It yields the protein CASSLGNVGSSYNEQFF. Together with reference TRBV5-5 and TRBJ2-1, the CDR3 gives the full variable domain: DAGVTQSPTHLIKTRGQQVTLRCSPISGHKSVSWYQQVLGQGPQFIFQYYEKEERGRGNFPDRFSARQFPNYSSELNVNALLLGDSALYLCASSLGNVGSSYNEQFFGPGTRLTVL.